Below are 17 T cell receptor beta chains sequenced from a single sample in a study of shared clonotypes between healthy human individuals. Generated by immunoSEQ multiplex PCR, the TCRdb table keeps only in-frame clones and is missing some. The table has about 980,000 clones, about 80% seen once. Sequencing used memory CD4+ T cells sorted from blood. Subset of the sample: CD45RA-negative fraction. The receptor source for this set is a man in his late teens or twenties in good health.

This chain links TRBV30 with TRBJ1-6; possibly TRBD1 for D (6 bases). The CDR3 extends over 15 amino acids. The germline CDR1 and CDR2 sequences are GTSNPN and SVGIG (reference sequence). Trimming cost V 4 bases and J 11 bases, with 21 bases left between them. The CDR3 here is CAWKSLDSLGAPLHF. The CDR3 nucleotides read TGTGCCTGGAAGTCCCTGGACAGCCTCGGGGCACCCCTCCACTTT. Complete variable domain (other parts from reference TRBV30 and TRBJ1-6): SQTIHQWPATLVQPVGSPLSLECTVEGTSNPNLYWYRQAAGRGLQLLFYSVGIGQISSEVPQNLSASRPQDRQFILSSKKLLLSDSGFYLCAWKSLDSLGAPLHFGNGTRLTVT.

The CDR3 coding sequence is TGTGCCAGCTCACCCCAGGGGAACGATTACAATGAGCAGTTCTTC. Protein: CASSPQGNDYNEQFF. The chain uses TRBV18 and TRBJ2-1, with TRBD1 as a possible D gene (6 bases). The germline V gene encodes CDR1 KGHSH and CDR2 LQKENI. CDR3 length equals 15 residues. V was cut by 3 bases and J by 4 bases, with 13 bases left in between.

The chain couples TRBV6-1 to TRBJ1-2, with D tentatively TRBD1 (6 bases). The germline gives CDR1 MNHNS, CDR2 SASEGT. Deletions cut 6 bases from V and 4 bases from J, with 12 bases between. There are 13 residues in the CDR3. The CDR3 reads CASRFRQVYGYTF. The CDR3 DNA is TGTGCCAGCAGGTTTAGACAGGTCTATGGCTACACCTTC.

This clone was picked up one time. The chain recombines TRBV27 with TRBJ2-7; TRBD1 agrees at 8 bases. This CDR3 spans 14 amino acids. The germline CDR1 and CDR2 sequences are MNHEY and SMNVEV (reference sequence). Unmatched junction bases numbered 7, after V lost 4 bases and J lost 5 bases. The CDR3 DNA follows: TGTGCCAGCAGTTACGGACAGGGTAACCACGAGCAGTACTTC. The encoded protein is CASSYGQGNHEQYF.

This chain uses TRBV2 with TRBJ2-2; unclear D gene. V lost 5 bases and J lost 0, with 10 bases in between. CDR1 and CDR2 (germline): SNHLY, FYNNEI. The length of the CDR3 is 15 residues. The CDR3 loop reads CASSYIDSNTGELFF. For the CDR3, the DNA is TGTGCCAGCAGTTACATTGACTCGAACACCGGGGAGCTGTTTTTT.

The chain links TRBV6-1 to TRBJ1-1, with TRBD1 matching 7 bases. The CDR3 covers 16 residues. CDR1 and CDR2 (germline): MNHNS, SASEGT. The trim removed 4 bases at V and 0 bases at J, leaving 8 bases unmatched. The CDR3 DNA reads TGTGCCAGCAGTGCTCCAGGGGGAAAAATGAACACTGAAGCTTTCTTT. It yields the protein CASSAPGGKMNTEAFF.

The chain combines TRBV5-1 with TRBJ1-2, with TRBD1 matching 12 bases. This CDR3 is built from 17 residues. J was trimmed by 3 bases and V by 4 bases; bases with no gene match: 10. Germline V gives CDR1 SGHRS, CDR2 YFSETQ. CDR3 nucleotides: TGCGCCAGCAGCCCCGGGACAGGGGGCGAGGTGTACTATGGCTACACCTTC. Its translation is CASSPGTGGEVYYGYTF. Using reference TRBV5-1 and TRBJ1-2 for the parts outside the CDR3, the full variable domain is KAGVTQTPRYLIKTRGQQVTLSCSPISGHRSVSWYQQTPGQGLQFLFEYFSETQRNKGNFPGRFSGRQFSNSRSEMNVSTLELGDSALYLCASSPGTGGEVYYGYTFGSGTRLTVV.

This clone was picked up one time. The chain joins TRBV2 to TRBJ2-5; TRBD2 is a possible D gene (5 bases). Trimming took off 6 bases at V and 0 bases at J, with 8 bases between the two ends. The CDR3 totals 13 residues. The germline V gene encodes CDR1 SNHLY and CDR2 FYNNEI. CDR3 DNA: TGTGCCAGCAGCGCCGGGAACCAAGAGACCCAGTACTTC. Amino acid sequence: CASSAGNQETQYF.

V is TRBV30 and J is TRBJ2-7; D may be TRBD1 (6 bases). Germline assignment: CDR1 GTSNPN and CDR2 SVGIG (reference sequence). This CDR3 region has 15 residues. The V end lost 3 bases, the J end lost 2 bases, and 17 bases lay between the germline ends. The CDR3 region is CAWRAKQGLPYEQYF. In nucleotides, the CDR3 is TGTGCCTGGAGGGCGAAACAGGGTTTGCCCTACGAGCAGTACTTC.

J is TRBJ2-3 and V is TRBV9, with 9 bases fitting TRBD2. This CDR3 region has 17 residues. Per germline, CDR1 SGDLS and CDR2 YYNGEE. V shed 4 bases and J 2 bases; nucleotides not matched to a gene: 11. The CDR3 DNA reads TGTGCCAGCAGCCTCCTTGGAGAGCGGGGGGTCACAGATACGCAGTATTTT. This encodes CASSLLGERGVTDTQYF.

V is TRBV6-5 and J is TRBJ1-2; possible D gene TRBD1, 5 bases. There are 11 residues in the CDR3. Germline lookup yields CDR1 MNHEY and CDR2 SVGAGI. Deletions cut 6 bases from V and 8 bases from J, with 10 bases between. The chain's CDR3 is CASSAGRGYTF. The CDR3 DNA reads as TGTGCCAGCAGCGCAGGGAGGGGCTACACCTTC.

The chain links TRBV4-3 to TRBJ2-3; weak D call: TRBD1 (6 bases). CDR1 is LGHNA and CDR2 is YSLEER in the germline V gene. V was clipped by 0 bases and J by 4 bases, with 8 bases between them. The CDR3 is 14 residues long. As DNA, the CDR3 is TGCGCCAGCAGCCAAGAGACAGGTGCAGATACGCAGTATTTT. It is translated as CASSQETGADTQYF.

This clone was seen repeatedly, ten times or more. The gene calls are TRBV6-5 and TRBJ2-7; 10 bases align to TRBD1. There are 14 residues in the CDR3. Trimming cost V 7 bases and J 3 bases; bases outside gene matches: 6. Germline V gives CDR1 MNHEY, CDR2 SVGAGI. The CDR3: CASTQGTGVYEQYF. The CDR3 nucleotides are TGTGCCAGCACCCAGGGGACAGGGGTCTACGAGCAGTACTTC.

The genes are TRBV11-2 and TRBJ1-6, with 10 nucleotides matching TRBD1. Looked up from germline, CDR1 is SGHAT and CDR2 is FQNNGV. The CDR3 has 17 residues. With V trimmed by 4 bases and J by 2 bases, 5 bases remained unmatched. The CDR3 sequence: CASSYGTGAPYNSPLHF. The DNA of the CDR3 is TGTGCCAGCAGCTACGGGACAGGGGCCCCCTATAATTCACCCCTCCACTTT.

The V call is TRBV7-8, the J call TRBJ2-2, with TRBD2 identical over 8 bases. Losses at the gene ends were 11 bases for V and 5 bases for J; bases not matched to a gene: 10. The CDR3 contains 14 residues. CDR1 is SGHVS, CDR2 FQNEAQ, per germline. For the CDR3, the DNA is TGTGCCTCTGCGGTTCGGGAGGGGACCGGGGAGCTGTTTTTT. This translates into CASAVREGTGELFF.

This clone was recorded a few times. The rearrangement joins TRBV19 to TRBJ2-7; 8 bases map to TRBD1. Per germline, CDR1 LNHDA and CDR2 SQIVND (reference sequence). The CDR3 sequence is 14 residues long. Trimming took 5 bases from V and 5 from J; bases not matched to a gene: 8. This CDR3 reads CASSSTDRVDEQYF. The CDR3 DNA reads TGTGCCAGTAGTTCTACGGACAGGGTAGACGAGCAGTACTTC. The full variable domain, with the rest looked up from reference TRBV19 and TRBJ2-7, is DGGITQSPKYLFRKEGQNVTLSCEQNLNHDAMYWYRQDPGQGLRLIYYSQIVNDFQKGDIAEGYSVSREKKESFPLTVTSAQKNPTAFYLCASSSTDRVDEQYFGPGTRLTVT.

The sample holds a few counts of this clone. The gene calls are TRBV5-1 and TRBJ1-2; 7 nucleotides line up with TRBD1. The CDR3 has 14 amino acids. Germline loops: CDR1 SGHRS, CDR2 YFSETQ. Losses at the gene ends were 4 bases for V and 5 bases for J; bases not matched to a gene: 8. CDR3 nucleotides: TGCGCCAGCAGCACAGGGGACAGCTTATATGGCTACACCTTC. This sequence encodes CASSTGDSLYGYTF. Combining the CDR3 with reference TRBV5-1 and TRBJ1-2 gives the whole variable domain KAGVTQTPRYLIKTRGQQVTLSCSPISGHRSVSWYQQTPGQGLQFLFEYFSETQRNKGNFPGRFSGRQFSNSRSEMNVSTLELGDSALYLCASSTGDSLYGYTFGSGTRLTVV.